The 5 T cell receptor beta chains in this list originate from one sample, sequenced in a study of shared T cell receptors in the human thymus. Only in-frame clones appear in the TCRdb table, and some are missing; sequencing was by immunoSEQ multiplex PCR. The sample has some 640,000 clones; about 90% are singletons. These same data were also listed under a study on human thymus T cells.

The specimen sequenced was thymocytes. Receptor source: a boy in the first two years of life with a congenital heart defect.

The chain uses TRBV11-2 and TRBJ2-3, with a possible D match to TRBD2 (5 bases). The V end was cut by 1 base, the J end by 2 bases, with 10 bases between. In germline, CDR1 is SGHAT, CDR2 FQNNGV. The CDR3 loop spans 15 amino acids. CDR3 protein: CASSLASTYTDTQYF. Written as DNA, the CDR3 is TGTGCCAGCAGCTTAGCTAGCACCTACACAGATACGCAGTATTTT.

The CDR3 region has the DNA TGTGCCAGCAGTGCCCGGACAGGGAAACACTACGAGCAGTACTTC. This sequence encodes CASSARTGKHYEQYF. The J gene is TRBJ2-7, the V gene TRBV27; 8 bases map to TRBD1. V was pared by 5 bases and J by 3 bases, with 9 bases of the junction left unmatched. From germline, CDR1 is MNHEY and CDR2 SMNVEV (reference sequence). This CDR3 region has 15 residues.

V gene TRBV27 combines with J gene TRBJ1-5; weak D call: TRBD1 (5 bases). Germline loops: CDR1 MNHEY, CDR2 SMNVEV (reference sequence). Between the trimmed V and J ends, which lost 7 bases and 5 bases, there was a span of 15 bases. The length of the CDR3 is 14 residues. The CDR3 nucleotides are TGTGCCAGCAACCCTAGGGGTGGGGATCAGCCCCAGCATTTT. This gives the protein CASNPRGGDQPQHF.

This clone came up a few times. The chain carries TRBV4-2 and TRBJ1-4, with D uncertain. The CDR3 has 15 residues. The V gene's germline CDR1 is LGHNA and CDR2 YNFKEQ. V lost 4 bases and J 3 bases, leaving 12 bases between the germline ends. CDR3 region: CASSPPGYSNEKLFF. The CDR3 DNA is TGTGCCAGCAGCCCGCCAGGTTATTCTAATGAAAAACTGTTTTTT.

V is TRBV6-6 and J is TRBJ2-7, with D perhaps TRBD1 (5 bases). Trimming shortened V by 2 bases and J by 2 bases, and 16 bases separated the two germline ends. The CDR3 length is 16 residues. Germline V lookup: CDR1 MNHNY, CDR2 SVGAGI (reference sequence). The CDR3: CASSYDRDSRTYEQYF. Written as DNA, the CDR3 is TGTGCCAGCAGTTACGACAGAGACAGTAGAACCTACGAGCAGTACTTC.